This T cell receptor beta chain came from a study of blood T cell repertoires in COVID-19 (dated by TCRdb to 2019 to 2021). At the level of the whole study: The collaborator samples originated in the United States, Italy and Spain and spanned the acute and convalescent phases of COVID-19. Sample metadata almost always included a de-identified subject ID, COVID-19 status, age in years and sex. Samples came from the ongoing ImmuneRACE study (first 160 participants) plus 1,254 subjects from 6 global collaborators. The material from the prospective study consisted of cDNA or gDNA derived from T cells, B-cell-depleted T cells, or PBMCs. The repertoires were made available in a free public database intended to serve as a resource for research on the immune response to SARS-CoV-2. Subjects who had been exposed to COVID-19, were actively infected with it, or had recovered from it provided the deeply sampled blood TCRbeta repertoires that made up the dataset. Where available, HLA class I and class II types were taken from metadata supplied by the sample provider and were not determined by assay-based typing.

The immunoSEQ Assay, a bias-controlled multiplex PCR, was used to amplify TCRbeta CDR3 regions from genomic DNA. The original methods were these. The number of nucleated cells in each sample was estimated by amplification of reference gene primers within the assay. To quantify the absolute abundance of each unique TCRbeta CDR3 rearrangement, sequence reads were collapsed and filtered. For each sample, productive Simpson clonality was calculated by taking the square root of Simpson's diversity index across productive rearrangements. Imported from immuneACCESS, the table was reduced by TCRdb to in-frame sequences with V and J called. These copies leave out some clones; in studies compared against another copy, an unresolved V gene accounts for under half, and the cause of the remainder is not known. That table furnishes V, J and clone size, whereas the DNA furnished D and trimming. The sample has fewer than 130,000 clones on record, 88% of them singletons. Approximately 3.4% of the sample belongs to the ten largest clones.

Overall study outcomes, separate from this receptor: The amount of clinical and demographic metadata varied by source and participant and was provided uncurated.

To note about this clone: It lacks a known antigen. Base qualities are not at hand, and no much larger clone is one base apart.

The collaborating institutions used their own protocols to collect whole blood in K2EDTA tubes. For TCRbeta analysis, collaborators shipped samples as frozen whole blood, isolated PBMCs, or DNA extracted from either of those sample types. As encoded in the germline V gene, CDR1 is KGHDR while CDR2 is SFDVKD. Relative to germline, V is 5 bases shorter and J is 5 bases shorter, with 23 bases between their ends. The CDR3 measures 17 amino acids from cysteine to phenylalanine. Only CDR3 DNA is held: 51 bases, read in frame from base 1. The rearranged segments are TRBV24-1 and TRBJ1-2, and possibly TRBD1, on 5 matching bases. The sequence was collected from a woman aged 45-65 years with acute or convalescent COVID-19. The sequenced sample consisted of peripheral blood. The CDR3 region has the sequence CATSGSDTNSFIYGYTF. The nucleotide sequence reads as follows: TGTGCCACCAGTGGGTCGGACACAAATTCCTTTATTTATGGCTACACCTTC.